Included here is one TCR beta chain sequence, with context. Its antigen is not yet known. Preparation of the library involved the immunoSEQ multiplex PCR assay. The multiplex PCR relied on a mix of 60 forward primers for TCR Vbeta segments and 13 reverse primers for TCR Jbeta segments. The CDR3 region of rearranged TCR beta genes was amplified from genomic DNA by a multiplex PCR assay. The amplified TCR beta libraries were sequenced on the Illumina HiSeq System as 87-base-pair reads. The study's own analysis went as follows. A later analysis counted approximately 84 million unique TCR beta chains across the 650 to 700 repertoires, and roughly 9.9 million of these chains were shared by at least two donors. Raw reads were error-corrected and collapsed into unique sequences with a nearest-neighbor algorithm that merged closely related sequences to remove PCR and sequencing errors. To assign V, D and J gene segments, CDR3 sequences were aligned to IMGT reference sequences. For a sequence to be retained, a match of at least six nucleotides to both a V gene segment and a J gene segment was required. Rearrangements were classified as productive when the CDR3 lacked stop codons and remained in frame with V and J, and all other rearrangements were classified as non-productive. Following IMGT convention, CDR3 was defined as the stretch from the second conserved V-encoded cysteine to the conserved J-encoded phenylalanine. Sequences without an unambiguous match to a single V gene segment were excluded from the earlier analysis of about 640 of the donors. In an earlier analysis of several hundred of the donors, V segments were called functional above 56.7% productive rearrangements and were called segregating when the between-donor standard deviation exceeded 5%. To diagnose cytomegalovirus status from the catalog of TCR beta chain sequences, a statistical classification framework was built. In a later analysis, TCR nucleotide sequences were compared against IMGT/GENE-DB human TR gene sequences so that V and J genes could be assigned. Using the TCRdist pipeline, a later analysis assigned CDR3 sequences along with most-parsimonious VDJ recombination scenarios. In a later analysis, every TCR beta chain was defined by the combination of its CDR3 amino acid sequence and its V-gene family, and reads without a unique V-gene family were dropped. In a later analysis, around 650 highly shared, low-generation-probability nucleotide sequences were removed to address suspected cross-contamination and a sequencing artifact. A later analysis calculated a clonal expansion index for each public chain from normalized within-repertoire ranks of inferred template counts. In a later analysis, generation probabilities were computed with a VDJ recombination model fitted to out-of-frame rearrangements, and the resulting probabilities were checked against IGoR. In a later analysis, TCR-TCR, TCR-HLA and TCR-CMV co-occurrence was scored with hypergeometric tests, and a repertoire-size bias correction was applied to TCR pairs. To estimate false discovery rates, a later analysis permuted the HLA or CMV assignments 20 times. A later analysis grouped co-occurring TCRs with DBSCAN, adding TCRdist sequence similarity when clustering within HLA-allele-positive subsets. For co-occurrence clustering, repertoires with fewer than 30,000 or more than 120,000 public chains were excluded, along with a handful of repertoires with anomalous nucleotide sharing. TCRdb re-hosts the immuneACCESS table, in-frame sequences only. Its copies lack some clones; in the studies checked, an unresolved V gene accounts for under half of them, and the cause for the rest is not known. The DNA was the basis for D and trimming; V, J and clone size are from that table. The table held for this sample gives around 50,000 clones. Of the sample, 2.1% is held by the ten largest clones.

The cohort consisted of approximately 690 healthy bone marrow donors. At the time of sampling, all cohort members were nominally healthy, though unrecorded immune exposures were likely present. The donor was CMV seronegative and belonged to the group of 352 seronegative cohort members. Every donor gave a peripheral blood sample, and the peripheral blood mononuclear cells from that sample were used for TCR beta sequencing. The Qiagen DNeasy Blood Extraction Kit was used to extract genomic DNA from the blood cell samples. V is shortened by 8 bases, J by 5 bases, and the region joining them spans 10 bases. Taken from cysteine to phenylalanine, the CDR3 has 12 residues. Here the CDR3 DNA is all that survives: 36 bases in frame from base 1. As encoded in the germline V gene, CDR1 is MNHNS while CDR2 is SASEGT. This record comes from a study of cytomegalovirus exposure and HLA in healthy donors (dated by TCRdb to about 2017). A note on the overall study: An earlier analysis of more than 550 of the donors reported about 260 Gb of sequence data and 117 million unique TCR beta sequences obtained from approximately 180 million T cells. All discovery cohort repertoires had been generated on a single sequencing platform. Alongside the repertoire data, information on donor age, sex, ethnicity and CMV serostatus was compiled. Besides the first cohort of approximately 710 subjects, a separate validation cohort made up of 120 different subjects was used. A later analysis re-examined previously published TCR beta repertoires from more than 650 donors and added high-resolution HLA genotyping to investigate patterns of TCR occurrence. Across approximately 400 genotyped donors of the cohort, an average of approximately 240,000 unique TCR beta nucleotide sequences per donor were sequenced, and roughly 20% of those sequences were non-productive. Of the 350 to 400 genotyped donors, around 81% fell in the genetic ancestry cluster associated with self-reported Caucasian donors. The study profiled the T cell repertoires of under 700 subjects by immunosequencing and related them to cytomegalovirus serostatus. The aim of the study was to test whether cataloging public T cell receptors could identify signatures of past pathogen exposure. To decide whether each TCR beta V gene segment behaved as functional or pseudogenic, an earlier analysis of fewer than 750 of the donors relied on high-throughput TCR beta sequencing. The number of typed donors differed by locus: about 620-640 for A, B, C, DRB1 and DQB1; 500 to 550 for DQA1; around 580 for DPA1; and some 470 for DPB1. An early release covering roughly 580 HLA-typed donors comprised 250 to 350 gigabases of sequencing data and approximately 80 million unique TCR sequences. In the later analysis, no new phenotypic data were used to find candidate immune exposures; instead, reliance was placed on TCR beta sequences and their occurrence across donors. Four to six DR-DQ haplotypes were handled as single units for association and clustering, since linkage in the cohort was strong. Both class I and class II loci were covered by HLA typing, at four-digit resolution. A later genetic analysis took genome-wide SNP genotypes for about three fifths of the 666 donors and used that subset as a discovery cohort. To predict cytomegalovirus infection status, the study combined high-throughput TCR immunosequencing, statistical association of individual TCRs with disease status, and machine learning. Summary of the overall study and its limitations: When HLA alleles, especially DR and DQ, strongly co-occurred, TCR associations were difficult to assign to individual alleles. In a later analysis, 16,951 TCR beta sequences were associated with specific HLA alleles at a false discovery rate of 0.05. Sequencing depth was assumed to be roughly uniform across donors in the presence/absence analyses, though that assumption may not hold. According to the authors, the approach could potentially be generalized to other disease states and immunological phenotypes. Most TCR sequences were seen in very few donors, while some public TCRs were found in many individuals. Three of the identified cytomegalovirus-associated TCR beta chains were confirmed in vitro to be specific for cytomegalovirus antigens. Cytomegalovirus status was reported to be diagnosed by the classifier with high specificity and sensitivity in both the original and validation cohorts. Because HLA typing was missing for some donors at each locus, association tests included only the typed subset. The only immune exposure information available for the cohort was CMV serostatus. In an earlier analysis of fewer than 750 of the donors, most TCR beta V segments were observed in productive rearrangements about 90% or about 30% of the time, broadly matching IMGT annotations. Because counts were too low, more than 15 rarely observed V segments, including chromosome 9 orphons, were left out of the earlier analysis of over 550 of the donors. In the study, 150 to 200 TCR beta chains were listed as associated with cytomegalovirus. Correlated functional status among segregating V segments might reflect linkage disequilibrium, but an unknown experimental factor could not be ruled out. A later analysis found that most CMV-associated TCR beta chains appeared HLA-restricted, with HLA associations seemingly driven largely by CMV exposure. Some IMGT-functional V segments, including TRBV6-2 and TRBV6-3, could not be distinguished by the 87-base-pair reads and were therefore excluded. V-gene and J-gene trimming of TCR beta chains was associated with a missense DCLRE1C variant in a later genetic analysis, and the association was replicated in an independent cohort. A later analysis reported that several top co-occurrence clusters appeared linked to parvovirus B19, influenza, CMV and Epstein-Barr virus. The sequencing pipeline was judged likely to have produced a cluster of highly shared sequence variants as a technical artifact. In a later analysis, HLA-associated TCR beta chains showed more clonal expansion and lower generation probabilities than non-associated chains that were equally common. A further reported finding was that TCR beta sequences accurately predicted the HLA-A and HLA-B alleles for most subjects in the first cohort. According to a later analysis, TCR association rates differed among HLA loci, with DRB1 alleles showing the most associated TCRs and HLA-C alleles showing the fewest. According to a later genetic analysis, donors in an Asian-associated ancestry cluster had fewer N-insertions in productive TCRs than the roughly 700-donor mean. Only TCR beta chains were sequenced in this cohort, and the absence of alpha or paired-chain data limited detectable features.

What was sequenced was PBMCs. Recombination joined TRBV6-1 with TRBJ1-5; the D gene assignment is ambiguous. This TCR came from a woman aged 40 to 50 in good health and CMV-seronegative. The DNA reads TGTGCCAGCGGGAGCACTGATCAGCCCCAGCATTTT. The encoded protein is CASGSTDQPQHF.